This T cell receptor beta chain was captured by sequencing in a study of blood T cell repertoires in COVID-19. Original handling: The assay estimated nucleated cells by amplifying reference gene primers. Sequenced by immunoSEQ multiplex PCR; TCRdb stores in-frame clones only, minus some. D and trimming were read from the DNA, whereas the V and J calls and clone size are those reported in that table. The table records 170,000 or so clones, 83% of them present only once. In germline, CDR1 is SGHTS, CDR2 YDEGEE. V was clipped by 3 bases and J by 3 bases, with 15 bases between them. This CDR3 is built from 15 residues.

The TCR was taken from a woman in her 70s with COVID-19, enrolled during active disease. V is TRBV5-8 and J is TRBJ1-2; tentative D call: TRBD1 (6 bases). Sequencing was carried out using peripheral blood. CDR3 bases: TGTGCCAGCAGCTGGGGGACATCTTGGGACTATGGCTACACCTTC. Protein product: CASSWGTSWDYGYTF.